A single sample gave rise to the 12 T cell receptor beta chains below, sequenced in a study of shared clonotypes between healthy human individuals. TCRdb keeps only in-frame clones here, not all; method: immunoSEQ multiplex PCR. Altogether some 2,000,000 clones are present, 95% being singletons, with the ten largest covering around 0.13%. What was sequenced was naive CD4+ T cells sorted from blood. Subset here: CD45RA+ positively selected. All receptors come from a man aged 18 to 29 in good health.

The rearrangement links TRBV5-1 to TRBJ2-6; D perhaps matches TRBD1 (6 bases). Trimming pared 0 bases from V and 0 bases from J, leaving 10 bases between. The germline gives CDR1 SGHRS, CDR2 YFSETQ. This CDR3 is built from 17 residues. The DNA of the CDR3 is TGCGCCAGCAGCTTGGCGGGACAAACCTCTGGGGCCAACGTCCTGACTTTC. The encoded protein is CASSLAGQTSGANVLTF.

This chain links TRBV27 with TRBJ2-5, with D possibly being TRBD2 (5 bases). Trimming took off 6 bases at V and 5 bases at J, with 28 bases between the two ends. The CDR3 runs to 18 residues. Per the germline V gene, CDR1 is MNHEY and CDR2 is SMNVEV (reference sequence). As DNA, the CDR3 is TGTGCCAGCAGGGCGACTATTTATTCGGGATACGCTAAGGAGACCCAGTACTTC. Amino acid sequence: CASRATIYSGYAKETQYF.

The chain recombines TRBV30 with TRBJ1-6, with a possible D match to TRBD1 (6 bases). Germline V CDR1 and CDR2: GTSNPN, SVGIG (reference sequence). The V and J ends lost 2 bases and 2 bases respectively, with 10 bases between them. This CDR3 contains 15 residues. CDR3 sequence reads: CAWSPRGAYNSPLHF. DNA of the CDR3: TGTGCCTGGAGTCCCAGGGGAGCCTATAATTCACCCCTCCACTTT.

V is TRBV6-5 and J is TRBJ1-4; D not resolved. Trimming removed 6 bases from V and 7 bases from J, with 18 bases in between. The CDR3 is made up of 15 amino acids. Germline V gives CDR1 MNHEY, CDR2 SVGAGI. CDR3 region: CASSPSGSLREKLFF. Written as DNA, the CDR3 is TGTGCCAGCAGCCCCTCGGGATCTCTGCGTGAAAAACTGTTTTTT.

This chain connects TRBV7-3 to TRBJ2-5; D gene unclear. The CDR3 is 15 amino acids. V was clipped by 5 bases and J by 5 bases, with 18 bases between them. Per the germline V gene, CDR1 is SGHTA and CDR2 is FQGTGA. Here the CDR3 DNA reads TGTGCCAGCAGCCCCTATCCCGGCACGACGGAGACCCAGTACTTC. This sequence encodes CASSPYPGTTETQYF.

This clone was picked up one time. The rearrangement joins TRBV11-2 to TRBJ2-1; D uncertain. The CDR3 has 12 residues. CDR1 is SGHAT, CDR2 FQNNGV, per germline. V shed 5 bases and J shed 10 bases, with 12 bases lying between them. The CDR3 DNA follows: TGTGCCAGCAGCCCGGCGGCTTTAGAGCAGTTCTTC. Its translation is CASSPAALEQFF.

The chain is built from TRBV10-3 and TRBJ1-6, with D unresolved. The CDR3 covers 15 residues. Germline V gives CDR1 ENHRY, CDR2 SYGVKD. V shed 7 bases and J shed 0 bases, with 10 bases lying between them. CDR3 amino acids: CAIKADSSYNSPLHF. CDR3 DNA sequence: TGTGCCATCAAGGCCGATAGCTCCTATAATTCACCCCTCCACTTT.

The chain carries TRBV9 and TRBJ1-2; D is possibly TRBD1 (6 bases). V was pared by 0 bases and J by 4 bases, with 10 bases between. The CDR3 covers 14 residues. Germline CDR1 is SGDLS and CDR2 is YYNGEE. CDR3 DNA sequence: TGTGCCAGCAGCGTAGAGGAGGGGGTCTATGGCTACACCTTC. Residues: CASSVEEGVYGYTF.

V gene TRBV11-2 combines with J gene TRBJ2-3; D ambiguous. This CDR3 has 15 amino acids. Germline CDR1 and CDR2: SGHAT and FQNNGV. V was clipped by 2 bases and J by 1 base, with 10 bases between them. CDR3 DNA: TGTGCCAGCAGCTTAAACCCGCCGGGCACAGATACGCAGTATTTT. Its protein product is CASSLNPPGTDTQYF.

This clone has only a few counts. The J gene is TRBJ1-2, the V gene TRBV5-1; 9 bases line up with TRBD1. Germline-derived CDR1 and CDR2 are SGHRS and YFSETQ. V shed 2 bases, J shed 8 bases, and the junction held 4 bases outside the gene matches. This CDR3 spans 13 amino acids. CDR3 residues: CASSFGDRDGYTF. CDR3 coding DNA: TGCGCCAGCAGCTTTGGGGACAGGGACGGCTACACCTTC.

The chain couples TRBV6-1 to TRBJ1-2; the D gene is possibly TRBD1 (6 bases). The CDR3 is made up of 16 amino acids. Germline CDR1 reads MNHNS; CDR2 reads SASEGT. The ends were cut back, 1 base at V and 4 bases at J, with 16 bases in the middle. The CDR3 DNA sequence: TGTGCCAGCAGTGAAGGAACAGGGTCCAGCGGCTATGGCTACACCTTC. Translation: CASSEGTGSSGYGYTF.

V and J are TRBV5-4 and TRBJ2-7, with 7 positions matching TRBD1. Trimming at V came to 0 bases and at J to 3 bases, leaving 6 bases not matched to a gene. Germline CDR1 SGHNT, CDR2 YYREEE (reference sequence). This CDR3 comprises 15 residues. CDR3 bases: TGTGCCAGCAGCTTGGGACAGGGAAACTTCTACGAGCAGTACTTC. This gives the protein CASSLGQGNFYEQYF.